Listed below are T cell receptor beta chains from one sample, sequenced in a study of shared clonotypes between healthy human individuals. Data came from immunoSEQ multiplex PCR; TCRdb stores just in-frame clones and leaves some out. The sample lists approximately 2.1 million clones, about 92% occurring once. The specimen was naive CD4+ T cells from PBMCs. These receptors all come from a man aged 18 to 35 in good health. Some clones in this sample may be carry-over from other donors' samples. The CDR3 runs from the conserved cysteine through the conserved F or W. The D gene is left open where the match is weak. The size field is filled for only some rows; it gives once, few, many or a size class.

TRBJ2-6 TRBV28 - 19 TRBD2 CASSFLTSGRVAGANVLTF TGTGCCAGCAGTTTCCTTACTAGCGGGAGAGTTGCTGGGGCCAACGTCCTGACTTTC
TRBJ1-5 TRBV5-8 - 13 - CASSTDLGQPQHF TGTGCCAGCAGCACCGATTTGGGTCAGCCCCAGCATTTT
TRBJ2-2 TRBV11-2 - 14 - CASSLPGNTGELFF TGTGCCAGCAGCTTACCAGGGAACACCGGGGAGCTGTTTTTT
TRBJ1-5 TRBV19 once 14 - CASSPLGGDQPQHF TGTGCCAGTAGTCCCTTGGGGGGGGACCAGCCCCAGCATTTT
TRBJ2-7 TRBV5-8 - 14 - CASSKQGGAYEQYF TGTGCCAGCAGCAAACAGGGAGGGGCCTACGAGCAGTACTTC
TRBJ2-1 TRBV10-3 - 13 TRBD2 CATRGDVGNEQFF TGTGCCACACGGGGGGACGTTGGGAATGAGCAGTTCTTC
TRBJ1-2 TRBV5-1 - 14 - CASSLVRGGDGYTF TGCGCCAGCAGCTTGGTCAGGGGAGGGGATGGCTACACCTTC
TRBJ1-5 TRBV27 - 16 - CASSWHPGFSNQPQHF TGTGCCAGCAGTTGGCACCCAGGGTTTAGCAATCAGCCCCAGCATTTT
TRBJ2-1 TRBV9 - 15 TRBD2 CASSDRGLAVDEQFF TGTGCCAGCAGCGATAGAGGACTAGCGGTGGATGAGCAGTTCTTC
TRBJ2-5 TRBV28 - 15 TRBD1 CASSPYRDSQETQYF TGTGCCAGCAGTCCGTACCGGGACAGCCAAGAGACCCAGTACTTC
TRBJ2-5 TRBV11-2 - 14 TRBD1 CASSSGTEGETQYF TGTGCCAGCAGCTCAGGGACAGAGGGGGAGACCCAGTACTTC
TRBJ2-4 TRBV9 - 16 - CASSPIPQGSKNIQYF TGTGCCAGCAGCCCAATCCCACAGGGATCCAAAAACATTCAGTACTTC
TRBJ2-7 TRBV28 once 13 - CASSLRRFYEQYF TGTGCCAGCAGTTTACGGAGATTCTACGAGCAGTACTTC
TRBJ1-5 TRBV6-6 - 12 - CASSSLTGPQHF TGTGCCAGCAGTTCGCTGACTGGGCCCCAGCATTTT
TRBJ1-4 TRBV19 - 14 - CASSIVTGNEKLFF TGTGCCAGTAGTATCGTCACTGGAAATGAAAAACTGTTTTTT
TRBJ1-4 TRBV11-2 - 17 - CASSLGQLLATNEKLFF TGTGCCAGCAGCTTGGGGCAGCTACTTGCAACTAATGAAAAACTGTTTTTT
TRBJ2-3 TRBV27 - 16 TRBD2 CASSLFASGSTDTQYF TGTGCCAGCAGTTTATTCGCTAGCGGCAGCACAGATACGCAGTATTTT
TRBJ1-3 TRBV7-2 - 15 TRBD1 CASSSHRGGGNTIYF TGTGCCAGCAGCTCCCACAGGGGTGGCGGAAACACCATATATTTT
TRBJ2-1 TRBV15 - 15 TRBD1 CATSARQGAYNEQFF TGTGCCACCAGCGCCCGACAGGGGGCTTACAATGAGCAGTTCTTC
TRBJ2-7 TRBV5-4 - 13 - CAGRADSSYEQYF TGTGCCGGTAGGGCAGATAGCTCCTACGAGCAGTACTTC
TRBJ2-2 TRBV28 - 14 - CASSLGRGPGELFF TGTGCCAGCAGTTTGGGGCGAGGCCCCGGGGAGCTGTTTTTT
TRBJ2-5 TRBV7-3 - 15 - CASSQDLGAQKTQYF TGTGCCAGCAGTCAGGATTTGGGGGCTCAAAAGACCCAGTACTTC